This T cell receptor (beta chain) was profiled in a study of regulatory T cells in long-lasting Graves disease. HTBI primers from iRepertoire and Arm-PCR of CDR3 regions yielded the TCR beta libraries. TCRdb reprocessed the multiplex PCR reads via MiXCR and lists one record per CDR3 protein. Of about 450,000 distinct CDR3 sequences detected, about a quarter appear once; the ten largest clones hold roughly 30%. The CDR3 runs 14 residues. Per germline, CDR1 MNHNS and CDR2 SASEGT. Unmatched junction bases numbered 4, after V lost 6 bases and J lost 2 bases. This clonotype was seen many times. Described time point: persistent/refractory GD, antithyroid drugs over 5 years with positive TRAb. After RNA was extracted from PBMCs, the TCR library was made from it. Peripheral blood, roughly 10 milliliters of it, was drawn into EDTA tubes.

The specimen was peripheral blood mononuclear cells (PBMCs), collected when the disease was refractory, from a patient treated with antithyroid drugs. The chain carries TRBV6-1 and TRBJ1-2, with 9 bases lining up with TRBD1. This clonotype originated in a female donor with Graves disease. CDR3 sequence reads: CASRVGQGNYGYTF. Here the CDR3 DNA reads TGTGCCAGCAGGGTCGGACAGGGGAACTATGGCTACACCTTC.